This TCR beta chain was recorded in a study of T-cell reconstitution after alpha-beta-depleted transplantation in children. The TCRbeta library was prepared with unique molecular identifiers. Each CDR3 protein is one row after TCRdb ran MiXCR on the PCR reads. This sample has roughly 400,000 distinct CDR3 sequences, with about a fifth found just once. The CDR3 totals 12 residues. The ends were cut back, 4 bases at V and 9 bases at J, with 10 bases in the middle. This clonotype was counted many times. Specimen: PBMCs from the stem cell graft donor, collected from the stem cell graft. The chain combines TRBV12-3 or TRBV12-4 with TRBJ2-1, with a weak D call TRBD1 (6 bases). The sequence came from a human donor who donated a stem cell graft to a child with acute myeloid leukemia. The CDR3 loop reads CASSSTGTEQFF. In DNA form, the CDR3 reads TGTGCCAGCAGTTCTACAGGGACTGAGCAGTTCTTC.